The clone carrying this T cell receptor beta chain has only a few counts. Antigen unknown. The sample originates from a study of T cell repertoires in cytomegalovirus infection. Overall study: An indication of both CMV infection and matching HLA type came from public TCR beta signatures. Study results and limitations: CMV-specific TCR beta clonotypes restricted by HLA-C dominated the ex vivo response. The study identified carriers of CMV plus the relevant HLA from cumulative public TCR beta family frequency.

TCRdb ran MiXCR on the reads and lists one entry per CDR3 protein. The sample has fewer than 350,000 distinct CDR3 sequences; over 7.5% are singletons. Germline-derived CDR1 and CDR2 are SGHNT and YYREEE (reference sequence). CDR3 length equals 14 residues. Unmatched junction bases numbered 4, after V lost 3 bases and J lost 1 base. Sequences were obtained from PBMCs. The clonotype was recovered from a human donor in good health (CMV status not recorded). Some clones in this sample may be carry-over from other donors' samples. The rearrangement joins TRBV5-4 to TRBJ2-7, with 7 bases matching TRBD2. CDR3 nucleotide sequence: TGTGCCAGCAGCTGGGTGGGAGGGTCCTACGAGCAGTACTTC. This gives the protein CASSWVGGSYEQYF.